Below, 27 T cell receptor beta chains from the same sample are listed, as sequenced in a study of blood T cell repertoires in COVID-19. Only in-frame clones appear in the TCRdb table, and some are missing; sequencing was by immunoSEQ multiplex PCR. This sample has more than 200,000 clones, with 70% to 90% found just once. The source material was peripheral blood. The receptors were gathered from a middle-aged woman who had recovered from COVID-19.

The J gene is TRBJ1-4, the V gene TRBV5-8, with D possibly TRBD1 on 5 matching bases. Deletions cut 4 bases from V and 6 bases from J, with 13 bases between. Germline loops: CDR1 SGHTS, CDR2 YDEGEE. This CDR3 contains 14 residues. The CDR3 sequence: CASSRYRGYEKLFF. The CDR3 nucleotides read TGTGCCAGCAGCAGGTACCGGGGGTATGAAAAACTGTTTTTT.

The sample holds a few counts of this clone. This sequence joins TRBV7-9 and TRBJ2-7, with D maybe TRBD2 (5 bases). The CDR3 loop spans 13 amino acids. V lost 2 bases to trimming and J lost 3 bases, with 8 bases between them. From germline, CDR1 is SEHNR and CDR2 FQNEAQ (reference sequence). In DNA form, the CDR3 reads TGTGCCAGCAGCTTAAGGGCGGGCTACGAGCAGTACTTC. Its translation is CASSLRAGYEQYF.

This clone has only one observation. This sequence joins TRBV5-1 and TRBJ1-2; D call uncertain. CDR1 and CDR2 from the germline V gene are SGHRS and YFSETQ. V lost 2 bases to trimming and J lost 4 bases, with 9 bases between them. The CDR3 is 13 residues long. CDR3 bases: TGCGCCAGCAGCTTAGGAGGGAGCTATGGCTACACCTTC. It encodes CASSLGGSYGYTF.

CDR3 DNA: TGTGCCAGTAGTATAGAAGTACAGGGGAATTCACCCCTCCACTTT. Translation: CASSIEVQGNSPLHF. The chain links TRBV19 to TRBJ1-6, with 7 bases matching TRBD1. CDR3 length: 15 amino acids. Germline V CDR1 and CDR2: LNHDA, SQIVND (reference sequence). V dropped 0 bases and J dropped 7; count of bases not matched to a gene: 3.

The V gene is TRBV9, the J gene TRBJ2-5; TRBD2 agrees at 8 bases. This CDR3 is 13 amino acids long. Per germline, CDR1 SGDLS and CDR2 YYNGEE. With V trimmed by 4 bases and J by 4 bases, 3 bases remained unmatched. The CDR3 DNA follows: TGTGCCAGCAGCAAGACTAGCGTAGAGACCCAGTACTTC. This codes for CASSKTSVETQYF.

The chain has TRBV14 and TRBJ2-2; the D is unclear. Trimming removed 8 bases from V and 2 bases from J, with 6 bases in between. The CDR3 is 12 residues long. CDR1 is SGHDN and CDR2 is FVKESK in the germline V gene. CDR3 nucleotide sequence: TGTGCCAGCGCCTACAACACCGGGGAGCTGTTTTTT. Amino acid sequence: CASAYNTGELFF.

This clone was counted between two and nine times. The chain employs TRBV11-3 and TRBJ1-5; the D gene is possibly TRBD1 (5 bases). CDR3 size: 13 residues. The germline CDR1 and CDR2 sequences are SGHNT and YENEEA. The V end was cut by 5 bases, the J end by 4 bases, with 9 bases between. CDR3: CASSHGGNQPQHF. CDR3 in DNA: TGTGCCAGCAGCCATGGGGGGAATCAGCCCCAGCATTTT.

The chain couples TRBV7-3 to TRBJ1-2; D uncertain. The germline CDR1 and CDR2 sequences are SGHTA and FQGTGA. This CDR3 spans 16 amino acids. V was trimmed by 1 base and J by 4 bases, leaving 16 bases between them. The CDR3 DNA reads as TGTGCCAGCAGCTTAAAAGTAGCGGGGAGCGTCTATGGCTACACCTTC. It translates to CASSLKVAGSVYGYTF.

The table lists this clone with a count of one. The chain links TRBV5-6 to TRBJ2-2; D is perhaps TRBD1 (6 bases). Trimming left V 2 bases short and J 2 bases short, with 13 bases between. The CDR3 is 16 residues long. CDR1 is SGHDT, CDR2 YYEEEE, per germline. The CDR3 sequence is CASSFMGALNTGELFF. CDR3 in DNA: TGTGCCAGCAGCTTCATGGGGGCACTTAACACCGGGGAGCTGTTTTTT.

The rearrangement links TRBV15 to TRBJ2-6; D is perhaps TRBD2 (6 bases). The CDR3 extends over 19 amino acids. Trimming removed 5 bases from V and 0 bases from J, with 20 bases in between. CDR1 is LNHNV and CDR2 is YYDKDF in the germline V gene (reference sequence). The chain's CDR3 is CATSGGRQSAASGANVLTF. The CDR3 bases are TGTGCCACCAGCGGGGGGAGACAGAGTGCCGCCTCTGGGGCCAACGTCCTGACTTTC. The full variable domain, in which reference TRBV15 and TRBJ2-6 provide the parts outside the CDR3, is DAMVIQNPRYQVTQFGKPVTLSCSQTLNHNVMYWYQQKSSQAPKLLFHYYDKDFNNEADTPDNFQSRRPNTSFCFLDIRSPGLGDTAMYLCATSGGRQSAASGANVLTFGAGSRLTVL.

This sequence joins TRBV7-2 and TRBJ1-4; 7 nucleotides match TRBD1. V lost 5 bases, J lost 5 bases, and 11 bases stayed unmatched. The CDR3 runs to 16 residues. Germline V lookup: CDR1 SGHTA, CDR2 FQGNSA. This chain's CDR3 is CASSVPAGTVNEKLFF. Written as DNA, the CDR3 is TGTGCCAGCAGCGTCCCCGCCGGGACAGTCAATGAAAAACTGTTTTTT. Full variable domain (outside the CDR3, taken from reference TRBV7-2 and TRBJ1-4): GAGVSQSPSNKVTEKGKDVELRCDPISGHTALYWYRQSLGQGLEFLIYFQGNSAPDKSGLPSDRFSAERTGGSVSTLTIQRTQQEDSAVYLCASSVPAGTVNEKLFFGSGTQLSVL.

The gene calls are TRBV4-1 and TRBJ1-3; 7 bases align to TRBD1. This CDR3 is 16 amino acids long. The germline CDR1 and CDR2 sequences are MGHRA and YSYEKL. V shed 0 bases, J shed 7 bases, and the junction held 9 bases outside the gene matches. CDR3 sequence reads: CASSQELWDRANTIYF. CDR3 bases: TGCGCCAGCAGCCAAGAATTGTGGGACAGAGCGAACACCATATATTTT.

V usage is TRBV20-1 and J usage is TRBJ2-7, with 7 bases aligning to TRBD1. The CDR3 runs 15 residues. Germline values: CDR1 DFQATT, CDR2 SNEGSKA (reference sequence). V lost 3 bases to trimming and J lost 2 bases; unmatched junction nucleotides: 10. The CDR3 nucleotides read TGCAGTGCTAGTTCCGCCGGGACAGCCGCCTACGAGCAGTACTTC. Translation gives CSASSAGTAAYEQYF.

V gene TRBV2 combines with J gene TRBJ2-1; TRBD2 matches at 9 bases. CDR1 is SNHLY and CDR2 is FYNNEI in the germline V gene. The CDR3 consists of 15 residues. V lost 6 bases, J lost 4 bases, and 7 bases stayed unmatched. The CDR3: CASRAGTSPYNEQFF. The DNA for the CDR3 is TGTGCCAGCAGAGCCGGGACTAGCCCTTACAATGAGCAGTTCTTC.

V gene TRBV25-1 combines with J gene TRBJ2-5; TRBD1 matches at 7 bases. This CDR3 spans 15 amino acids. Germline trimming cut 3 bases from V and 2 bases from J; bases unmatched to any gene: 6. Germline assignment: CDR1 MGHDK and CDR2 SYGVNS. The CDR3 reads CASSDSGTAQETQYF. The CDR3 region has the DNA TGTGCCAGCAGTGACTCCGGGACAGCACAAGAGACCCAGTACTTC.

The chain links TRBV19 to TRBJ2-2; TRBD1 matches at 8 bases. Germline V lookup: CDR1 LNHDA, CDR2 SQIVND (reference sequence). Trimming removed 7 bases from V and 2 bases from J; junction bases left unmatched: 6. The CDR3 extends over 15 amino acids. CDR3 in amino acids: CASNLGQGNTGELFF. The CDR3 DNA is TGTGCCAGTAACCTAGGACAGGGCAACACCGGGGAGCTGTTTTTT.

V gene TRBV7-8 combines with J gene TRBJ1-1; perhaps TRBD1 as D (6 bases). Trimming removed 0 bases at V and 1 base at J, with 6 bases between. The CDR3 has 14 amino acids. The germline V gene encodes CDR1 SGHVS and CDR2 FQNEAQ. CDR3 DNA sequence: TGTGCCAGCAGCTTAGCCAGGGGGAACACTGAAGCTTTCTTT. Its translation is CASSLARGNTEAFF. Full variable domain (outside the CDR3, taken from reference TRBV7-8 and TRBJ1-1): GAGVSQSPRYKVAKRGQDVALRCDPISGHVSLFWYQQALGQGPEFLTYFQNEAQLDKSGLPSDRFFAERPEGSVSTLKIQRTQQEDSAVYLCASSLARGNTEAFFGQGTRLTVV.

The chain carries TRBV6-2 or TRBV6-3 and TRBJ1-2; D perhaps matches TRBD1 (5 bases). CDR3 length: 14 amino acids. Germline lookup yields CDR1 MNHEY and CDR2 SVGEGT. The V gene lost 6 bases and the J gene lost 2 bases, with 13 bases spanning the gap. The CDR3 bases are TGTGCCAGCAGCCTAGGACAACCGAACTATGGCTACACCTTC. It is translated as CASSLGQPNYGYTF.

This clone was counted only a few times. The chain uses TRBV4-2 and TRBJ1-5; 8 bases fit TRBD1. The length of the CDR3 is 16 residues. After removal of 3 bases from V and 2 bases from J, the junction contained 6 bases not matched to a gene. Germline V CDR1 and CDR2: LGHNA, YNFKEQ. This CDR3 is CASSQQDRGGNQPQHF. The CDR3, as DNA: TGTGCCAGCAGCCAGCAAGACAGGGGTGGCAATCAGCCCCAGCATTTT.

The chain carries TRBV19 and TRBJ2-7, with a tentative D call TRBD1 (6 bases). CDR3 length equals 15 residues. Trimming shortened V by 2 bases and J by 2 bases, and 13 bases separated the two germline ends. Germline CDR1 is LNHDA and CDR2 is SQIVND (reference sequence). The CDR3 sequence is CASSIRGTGPYEQYF. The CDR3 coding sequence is TGTGCCAGTAGTATAAGGGGGACCGGACCCTACGAGCAGTACTTC.

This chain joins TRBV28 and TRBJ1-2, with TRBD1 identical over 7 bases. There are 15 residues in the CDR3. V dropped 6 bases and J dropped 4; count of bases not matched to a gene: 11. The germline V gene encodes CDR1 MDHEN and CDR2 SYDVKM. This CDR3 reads CASSSDRAKGYGYTF. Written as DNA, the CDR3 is TGTGCCAGCAGCTCCGACAGGGCGAAGGGCTATGGCTACACCTTC.

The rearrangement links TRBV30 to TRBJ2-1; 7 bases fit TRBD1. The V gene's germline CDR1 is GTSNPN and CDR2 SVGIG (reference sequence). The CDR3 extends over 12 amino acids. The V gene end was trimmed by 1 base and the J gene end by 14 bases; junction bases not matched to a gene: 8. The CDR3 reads CAWSGGGEWKFF. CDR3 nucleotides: TGTGCCTGGAGTGGAGGGGGCGAATGGAAGTTCTTC.

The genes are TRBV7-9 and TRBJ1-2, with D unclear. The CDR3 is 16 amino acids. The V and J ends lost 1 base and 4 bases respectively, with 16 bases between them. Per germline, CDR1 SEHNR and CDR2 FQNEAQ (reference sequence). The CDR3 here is CASSLVSSSRSYGYTF. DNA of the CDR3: TGTGCCAGCAGCTTAGTCAGTAGCTCGAGAAGCTATGGCTACACCTTC. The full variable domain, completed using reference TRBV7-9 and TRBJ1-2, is DTGVSQNPRHKITKRGQNVTFRCDPISEHNRLYWYRQTLGQGPEFLTYFQNEAQLEKSRLLSDRFSAERPKGSFSTLEIQRTEQGDSAMYLCASSLVSSSRSYGYTFGSGTRLTVV.

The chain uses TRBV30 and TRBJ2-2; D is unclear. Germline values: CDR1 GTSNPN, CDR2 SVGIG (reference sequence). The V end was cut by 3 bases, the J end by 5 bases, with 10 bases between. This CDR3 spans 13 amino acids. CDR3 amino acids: CAWRVRQTGELFF. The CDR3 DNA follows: TGTGCCTGGAGGGTTCGACAAACCGGGGAGCTGTTTTTT.

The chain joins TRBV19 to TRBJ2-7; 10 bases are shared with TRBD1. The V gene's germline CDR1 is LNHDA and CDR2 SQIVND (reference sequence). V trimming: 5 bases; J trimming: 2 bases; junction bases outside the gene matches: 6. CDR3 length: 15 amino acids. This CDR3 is CASSLLGTGAYEQYF. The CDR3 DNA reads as TGTGCCAGTAGTCTCCTCGGGACAGGGGCCTACGAGCAGTACTTC.

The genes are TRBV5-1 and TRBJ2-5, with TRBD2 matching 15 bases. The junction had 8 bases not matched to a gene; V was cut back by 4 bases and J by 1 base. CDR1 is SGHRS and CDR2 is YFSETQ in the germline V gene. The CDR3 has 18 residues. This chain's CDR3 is CASSLGLAGGLTQETQYF. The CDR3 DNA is TGCGCCAGCAGCCTGGGACTAGCGGGGGGCCTCACCCAAGAGACCCAGTACTTC.

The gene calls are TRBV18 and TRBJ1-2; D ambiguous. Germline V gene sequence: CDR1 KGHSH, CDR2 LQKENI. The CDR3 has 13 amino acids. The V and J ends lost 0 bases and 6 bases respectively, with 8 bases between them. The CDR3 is CASSPPLGDGYTF. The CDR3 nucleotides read TGTGCCAGCTCACCACCCCTGGGAGATGGCTACACCTTC.